This T cell receptor (beta chain) was observed in a study of shared clonotypes between healthy human individuals. Across the whole study: The donor group consisted of a couple of women and three men, aged 18 to 49.

Sequencing used immunoSEQ multiplex PCR; TCRdb keeps in-frame clones, though not all of them. The sample carries under 2,500,000 clones, 90% to 96% recorded once. As to this clone: Antigen unknown.

General study findings and limits: Rarefaction demonstrated incomplete sorted-subset sequencing despite large depth.

Trimming took 3 bases from V and 2 from J, leaving 11 bases between them. This CDR3 has 14 amino acids. Germline V gene sequence: CDR1 MDHEN, CDR2 SYDVKM. This receptor was obtained from a man aged 18 to 30 in good health. Material for sequencing was naive CD4+ T cells sorted from blood. Subset specified: CD45RA+ positively selected. The J gene is TRBJ2-7, the V gene TRBV28; possible D gene TRBD1, 6 bases. The CDR3 loop reads CASSFADRTYEQYF. CDR3 in DNA: TGTGCCAGCAGTTTTGCGGACAGAACCTACGAGCAGTACTTC.